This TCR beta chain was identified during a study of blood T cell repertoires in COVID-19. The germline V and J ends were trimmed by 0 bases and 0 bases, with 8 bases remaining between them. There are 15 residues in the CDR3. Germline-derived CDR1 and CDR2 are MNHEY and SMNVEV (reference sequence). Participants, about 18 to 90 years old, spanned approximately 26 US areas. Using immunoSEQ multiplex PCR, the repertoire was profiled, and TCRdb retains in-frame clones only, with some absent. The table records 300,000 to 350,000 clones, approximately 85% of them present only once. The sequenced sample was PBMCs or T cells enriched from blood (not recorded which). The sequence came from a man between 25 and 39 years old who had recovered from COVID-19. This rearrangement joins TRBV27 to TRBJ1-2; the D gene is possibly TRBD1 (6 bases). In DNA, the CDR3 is TGTGCCAGCAGTTTATCGCAGGGGTCTAACTATGGCTACACCTTC. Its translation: CASSLSQGSNYGYTF.